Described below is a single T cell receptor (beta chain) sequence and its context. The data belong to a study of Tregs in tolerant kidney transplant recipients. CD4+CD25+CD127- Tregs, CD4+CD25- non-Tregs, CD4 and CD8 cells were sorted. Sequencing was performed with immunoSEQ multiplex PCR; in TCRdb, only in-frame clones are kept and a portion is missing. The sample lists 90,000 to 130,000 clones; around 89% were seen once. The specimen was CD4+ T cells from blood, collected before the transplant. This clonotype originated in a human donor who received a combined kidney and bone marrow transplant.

For the CDR3, the DNA is TGCGCCAGCAGCCAAGCGAAAAACAGGATACCCTACGAGCAGTACTTC. Its protein product is CASSQAKNRIPYEQYF. J is TRBJ2-7 and V is TRBV4-1; TRBD1 might be the D (5 bases). In germline, CDR1 is MGHRA, CDR2 YSYEKL. CDR3 length equals 16 residues. The V and J ends lost 1 base and 2 bases respectively, with 15 bases between them.